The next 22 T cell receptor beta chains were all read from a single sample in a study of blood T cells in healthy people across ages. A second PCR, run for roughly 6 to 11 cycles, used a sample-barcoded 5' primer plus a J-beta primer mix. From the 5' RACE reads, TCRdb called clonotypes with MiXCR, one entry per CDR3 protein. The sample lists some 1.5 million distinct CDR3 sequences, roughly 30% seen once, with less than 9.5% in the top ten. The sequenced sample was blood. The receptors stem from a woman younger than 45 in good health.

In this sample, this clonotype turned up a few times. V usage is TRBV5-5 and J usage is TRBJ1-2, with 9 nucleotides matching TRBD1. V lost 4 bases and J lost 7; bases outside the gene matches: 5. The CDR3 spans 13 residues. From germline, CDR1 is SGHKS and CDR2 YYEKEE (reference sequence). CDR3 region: CASSIQGATGYTF. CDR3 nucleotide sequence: TGTGCCAGCAGCATACAGGGGGCGACTGGCTACACCTTC.

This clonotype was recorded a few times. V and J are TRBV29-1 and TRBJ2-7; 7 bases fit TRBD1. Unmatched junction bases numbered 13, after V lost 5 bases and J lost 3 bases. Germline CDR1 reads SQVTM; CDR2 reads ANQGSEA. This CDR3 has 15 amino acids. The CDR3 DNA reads TGCAGCGTTCATCACAGGGGCGGAAAAGGCTACGAGCAGTACTTC. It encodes CSVHHRGGKGYEQYF.

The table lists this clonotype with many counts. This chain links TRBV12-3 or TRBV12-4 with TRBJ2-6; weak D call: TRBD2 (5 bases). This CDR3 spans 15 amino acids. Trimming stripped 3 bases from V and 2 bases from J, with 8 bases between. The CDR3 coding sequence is TGTGCCAGCAGTTTGAGGGCGGCTGGGGCCAACGTCCTGACTTTC. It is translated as CASSLRAAGANVLTF.

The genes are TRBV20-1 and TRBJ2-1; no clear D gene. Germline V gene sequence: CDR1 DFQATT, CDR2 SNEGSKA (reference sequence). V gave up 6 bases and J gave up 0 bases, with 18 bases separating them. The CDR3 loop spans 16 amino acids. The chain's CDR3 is CSATVTHRSSYNEQFF. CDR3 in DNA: TGCAGTGCGACCGTGACCCACCGGAGCTCCTACAATGAGCAGTTCTTC.

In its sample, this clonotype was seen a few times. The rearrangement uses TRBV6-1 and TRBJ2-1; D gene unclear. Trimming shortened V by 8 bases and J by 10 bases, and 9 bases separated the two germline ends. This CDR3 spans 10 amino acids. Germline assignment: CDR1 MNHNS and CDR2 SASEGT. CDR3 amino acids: CASGPEEQFF. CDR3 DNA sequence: TGTGCCAGCGGCCCGGAAGAGCAGTTCTTC.

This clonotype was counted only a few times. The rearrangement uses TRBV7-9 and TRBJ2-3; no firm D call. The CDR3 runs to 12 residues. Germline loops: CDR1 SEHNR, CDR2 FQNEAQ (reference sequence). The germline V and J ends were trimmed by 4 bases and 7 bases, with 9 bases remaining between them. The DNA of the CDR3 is TGTGCCAGCAGCTACATAGGCCATACGCAGTATTTT. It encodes CASSYIGHTQYF.

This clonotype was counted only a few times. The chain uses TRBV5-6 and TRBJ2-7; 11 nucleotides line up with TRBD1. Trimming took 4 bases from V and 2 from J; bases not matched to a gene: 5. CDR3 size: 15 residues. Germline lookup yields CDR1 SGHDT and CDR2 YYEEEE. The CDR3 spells CASSVGQGVTYEQYF. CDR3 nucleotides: TGTGCCAGCAGCGTGGGACAGGGGGTCACCTACGAGCAGTACTTC.

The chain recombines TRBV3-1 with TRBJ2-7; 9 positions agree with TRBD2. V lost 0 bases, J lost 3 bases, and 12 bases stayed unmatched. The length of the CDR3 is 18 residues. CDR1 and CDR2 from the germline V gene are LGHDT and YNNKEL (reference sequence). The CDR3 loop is CASSQENAILAGFYEQYF. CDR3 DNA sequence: TGTGCCAGCAGCCAAGAAAACGCCATCCTAGCGGGATTCTACGAGCAGTACTTC.

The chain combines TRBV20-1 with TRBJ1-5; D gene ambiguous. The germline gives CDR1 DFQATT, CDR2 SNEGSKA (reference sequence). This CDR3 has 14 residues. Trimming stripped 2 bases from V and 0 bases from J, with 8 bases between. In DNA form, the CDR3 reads TGCAGTGCTAGAAAGGCCGATAGCAATCAGCCCCAGCATTTT. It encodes CSARKADSNQPQHF.

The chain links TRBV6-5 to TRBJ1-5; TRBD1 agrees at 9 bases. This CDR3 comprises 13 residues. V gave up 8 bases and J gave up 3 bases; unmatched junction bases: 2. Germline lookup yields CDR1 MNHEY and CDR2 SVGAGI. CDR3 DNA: TGTGCCAGCGGACAGGGGACCAATCAGCCCCAGCATTTT. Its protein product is CASGQGTNQPQHF.

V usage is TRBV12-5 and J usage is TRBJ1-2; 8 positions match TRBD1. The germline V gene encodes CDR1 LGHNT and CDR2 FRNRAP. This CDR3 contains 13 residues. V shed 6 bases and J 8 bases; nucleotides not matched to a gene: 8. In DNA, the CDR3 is TGTGCTAGTGGGCAGCAGGGGGCTCGAGGCTACACCTTC. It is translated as CASGQQGARGYTF. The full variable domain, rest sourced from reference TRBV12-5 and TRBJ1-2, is DARVTQTPRHKVTEMGQEVTMRCQPILGHNTVFWYRQTMMQGLELLAYFRNRAPLDDSGMPKDRFSAEMPDATLATLKIQPSEPRDSAVYFCASGQQGARGYTFGSGTRLTVV.

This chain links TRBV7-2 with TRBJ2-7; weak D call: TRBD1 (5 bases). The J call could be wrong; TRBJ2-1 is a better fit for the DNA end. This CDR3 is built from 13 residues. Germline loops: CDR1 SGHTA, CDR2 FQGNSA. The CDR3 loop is CASSSPRVTEQFF. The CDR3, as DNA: TGTGCCAGCAGCTCCCCCAGGGTAACTGAGCAGTTCTTC.

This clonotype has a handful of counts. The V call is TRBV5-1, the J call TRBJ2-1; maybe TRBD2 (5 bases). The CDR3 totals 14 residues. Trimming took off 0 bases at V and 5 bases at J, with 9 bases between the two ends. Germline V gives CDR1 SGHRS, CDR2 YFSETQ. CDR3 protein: CASSLVSANNEQFF. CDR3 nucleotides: TGCGCCAGCAGCTTGGTTAGCGCGAACAATGAGCAGTTCTTC.

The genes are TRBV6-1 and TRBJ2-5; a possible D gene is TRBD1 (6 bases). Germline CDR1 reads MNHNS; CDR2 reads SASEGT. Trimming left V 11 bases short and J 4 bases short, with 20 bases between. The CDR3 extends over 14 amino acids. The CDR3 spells CAAKIATGRETQYF. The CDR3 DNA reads TGTGCCGCCAAAATCGCGACAGGTCGAGAGACCCAGTACTTC.

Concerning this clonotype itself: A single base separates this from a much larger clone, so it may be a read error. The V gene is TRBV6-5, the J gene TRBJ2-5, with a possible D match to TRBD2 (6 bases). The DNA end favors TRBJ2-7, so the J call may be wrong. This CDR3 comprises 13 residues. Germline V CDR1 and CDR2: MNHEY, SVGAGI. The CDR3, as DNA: TGTGCCAGCAGTTACGGGGGGTGGGCCGAGCAGTACTTC. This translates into CASSYGGWAEQYF.

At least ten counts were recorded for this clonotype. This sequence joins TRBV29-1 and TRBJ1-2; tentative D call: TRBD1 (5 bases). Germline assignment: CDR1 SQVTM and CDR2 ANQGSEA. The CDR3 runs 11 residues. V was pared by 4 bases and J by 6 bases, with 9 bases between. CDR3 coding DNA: TGCAGCGTTGTGATAGGGGATGGCTACACCTTC. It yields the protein CSVVIGDGYTF.

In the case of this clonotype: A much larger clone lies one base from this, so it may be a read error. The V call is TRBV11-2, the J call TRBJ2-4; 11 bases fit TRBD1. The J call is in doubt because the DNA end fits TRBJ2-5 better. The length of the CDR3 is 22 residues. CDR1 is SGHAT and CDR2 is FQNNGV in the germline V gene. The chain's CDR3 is CANSLGEDRGLLWIRAGKTQYF. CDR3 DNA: TGTGCCAACAGCTTGGGGGAGGACAGGGGGCTTCTCTGGATCCGGGCGGGAAAGACCCAGTACTTC.

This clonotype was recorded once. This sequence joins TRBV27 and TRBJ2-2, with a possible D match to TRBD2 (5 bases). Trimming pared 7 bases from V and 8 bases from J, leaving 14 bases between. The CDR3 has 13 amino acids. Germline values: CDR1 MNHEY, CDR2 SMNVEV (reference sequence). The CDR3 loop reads CASKLVGVGELFF. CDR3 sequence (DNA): TGTGCCAGCAAACTAGTGGGAGTAGGGGAGCTGTTTTTT.

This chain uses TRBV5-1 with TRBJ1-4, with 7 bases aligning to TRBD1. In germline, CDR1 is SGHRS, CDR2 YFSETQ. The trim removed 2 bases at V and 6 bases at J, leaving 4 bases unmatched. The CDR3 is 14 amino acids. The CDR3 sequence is CASSLGQEYEKLFF. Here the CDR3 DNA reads TGCGCCAGCAGCTTAGGACAGGAGTATGAAAAACTGTTTTTT. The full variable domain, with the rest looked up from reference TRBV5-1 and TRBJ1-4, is KAGVTQTPRYLIKTRGQQVTLSCSPISGHRSVSWYQQTPGQGLQFLFEYFSETQRNKGNFPGRFSGRQFSNSRSEMNVSTLELGDSALYLCASSLGQEYEKLFFGSGTQLSVL.

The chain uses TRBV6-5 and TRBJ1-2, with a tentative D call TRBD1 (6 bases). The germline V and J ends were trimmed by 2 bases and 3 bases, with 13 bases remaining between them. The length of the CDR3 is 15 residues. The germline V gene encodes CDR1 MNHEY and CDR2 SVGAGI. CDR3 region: CASSYTGLFDYGYTF. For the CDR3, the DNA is TGTGCCAGCAGTTACACAGGGTTATTTGACTATGGCTACACCTTC.

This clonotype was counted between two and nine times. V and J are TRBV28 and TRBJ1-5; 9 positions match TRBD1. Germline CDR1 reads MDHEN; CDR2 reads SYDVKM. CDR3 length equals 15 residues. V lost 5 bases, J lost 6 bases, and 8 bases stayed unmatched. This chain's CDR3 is CASSNGDRDRQPQHF. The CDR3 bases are TGTGCCAGCAGTAATGGGGACAGGGACCGTCAGCCCCAGCATTTT.

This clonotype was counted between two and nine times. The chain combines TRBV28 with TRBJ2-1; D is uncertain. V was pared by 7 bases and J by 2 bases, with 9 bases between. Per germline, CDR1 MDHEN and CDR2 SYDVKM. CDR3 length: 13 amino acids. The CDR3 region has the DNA TGTGCCAGCACCTCTTCCACCTACAATGAGCAGTTCTTC. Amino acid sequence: CASTSSTYNEQFF. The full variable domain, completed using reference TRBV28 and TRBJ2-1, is DVKVTQSSRYLVKRTGEKVFLECVQDMDHENMFWYRQDPGLGLRLIYFSYDVKMKEKGDIPEGYSVSREKKERFSLILESASTNQTSMYLCASTSSTYNEQFFGPGTRLTVL.